This record covers a single TCR beta chain. The CDR3 consists of 15 residues. V lost 2 bases to trimming and J lost 7 bases, with 16 bases between them. CDR1 and CDR2 from the germline V gene are MNHEY and SVGEGT. As originally analysed: The authors estimated nucleated cell counts from reference gene primer amplification. Clones were sequenced by immunoSEQ multiplex PCR, and TCRdb holds only the in-frame ones, with some missing. V, J and clone size are those of that table, while D and trimming were read from the DNA. The table has 250,000 or so clones, nearly 90% seen once. This specimen belongs to a study of blood T cell repertoires in COVID-19. Whole-study context: COVID-19 samples from acute and convalescent phases originated in the United States, Italy and Spain. Sources were T cells, B-cell-depleted T cells, or PBMCs; the material itself was cDNA or gDNA.

The Seattle patients, enrolled during active infection, were followed longitudinally. The clonotype was recovered from a woman aged 55-70 years with COVID-19, enrolled during active disease. This sequence joins TRBV6-2 or TRBV6-3 and TRBJ2-3, with a possible D match to TRBD2 (6 bases). The sequenced material came from peripheral blood. The CDR3, as DNA: TGTGCCAGCAGTTACCCCGGGGACTTTTCGAATACGCAGTATTTT. As protein: CASSYPGDFSNTQYF.